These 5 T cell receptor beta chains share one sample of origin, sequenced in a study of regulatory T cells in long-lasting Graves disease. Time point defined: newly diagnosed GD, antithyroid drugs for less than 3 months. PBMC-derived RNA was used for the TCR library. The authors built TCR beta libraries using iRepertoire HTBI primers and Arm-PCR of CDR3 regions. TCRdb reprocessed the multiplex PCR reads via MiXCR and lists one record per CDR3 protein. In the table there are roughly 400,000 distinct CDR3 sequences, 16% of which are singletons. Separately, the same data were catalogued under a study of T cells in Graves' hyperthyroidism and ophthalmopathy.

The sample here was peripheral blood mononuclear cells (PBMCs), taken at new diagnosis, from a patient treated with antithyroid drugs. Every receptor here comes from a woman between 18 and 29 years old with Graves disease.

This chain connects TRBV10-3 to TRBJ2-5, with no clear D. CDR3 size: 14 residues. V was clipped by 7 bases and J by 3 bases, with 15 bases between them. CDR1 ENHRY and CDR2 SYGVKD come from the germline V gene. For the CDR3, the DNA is TGTGCCATCACCAACCCCGGCACAGAAGAGACCCAGTACTTC. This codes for CAITNPGTEETQYF.

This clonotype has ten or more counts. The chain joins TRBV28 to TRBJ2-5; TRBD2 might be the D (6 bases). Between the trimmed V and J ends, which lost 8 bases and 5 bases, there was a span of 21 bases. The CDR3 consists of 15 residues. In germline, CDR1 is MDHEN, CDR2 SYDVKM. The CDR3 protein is CASQRKGLPPETQYF. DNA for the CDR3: TGTGCCAGCCAACGAAAGGGACTCCCTCCGGAGACCCAGTACTTC.

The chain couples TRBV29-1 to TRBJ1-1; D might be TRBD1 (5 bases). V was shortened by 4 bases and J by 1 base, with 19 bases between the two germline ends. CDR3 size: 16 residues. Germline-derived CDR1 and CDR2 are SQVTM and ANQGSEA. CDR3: CSVAVPGRAANTEAFF. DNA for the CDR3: TGCAGCGTTGCCGTCCCGGGCAGGGCTGCGAACACTGAAGCTTTCTTT.

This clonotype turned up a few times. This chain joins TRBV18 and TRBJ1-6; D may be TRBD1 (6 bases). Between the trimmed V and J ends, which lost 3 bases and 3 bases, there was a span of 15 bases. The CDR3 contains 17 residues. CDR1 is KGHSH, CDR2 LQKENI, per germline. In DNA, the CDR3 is TGTGCCAGCTCACCCGTGACAGGAGGAGGCTATAATTCACCCCTCCACTTT. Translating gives CASSPVTGGGYNSPLHF.

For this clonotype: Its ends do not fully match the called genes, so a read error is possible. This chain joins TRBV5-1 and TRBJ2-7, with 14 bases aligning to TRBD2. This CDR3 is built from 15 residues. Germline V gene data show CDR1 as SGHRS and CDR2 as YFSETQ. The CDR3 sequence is CASSFGTSGSYEQDF. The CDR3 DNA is TGCGCCAGCAGCTTTGGGACTAGCGGGAGTTACGAGCAGGACTTC.